Listed below are T cell receptor beta chains from one sample, sequenced in a study of beta chain features in type 1 diabetes. The protocol was immunoSEQ multiplex PCR, while the TCRdb copy is restricted to in-frame clones and leaves out a portion. Of fewer than 350,000 clones listed, about 8% were seen once; the top ten hold under 1.3%. The sample comprised central memory CD4+ T cells from blood. The receptors stem from a woman aged 18-29 years in good health. CDR3s include the opening cysteine and the closing phenylalanine or tryptophan. The D gene is left open where the match is weak. Size is stated for part of the rows, as once, few or many counts, or as a class when the clone is expanded.

v_call,j_call,d_call,clone_size,cdr3_aa,cdr3_nt
TRBV28,TRBJ1-2,TRBD1,many,CASSSQGAYGYTF,TGTGCCAGCAGTTCACAGGGGGCCTATGGCTACACCTTC
TRBV7-8,TRBJ2-3,TRBD2,few,CASNPGRVRGDTQYF,TGTGCCAGCAATCCGGGGAGGGTGAGAGGAGATACGCAGTATTTT
TRBV6-1,TRBJ2-1,NA,few,CASSVATGISYNEQFF,TGTGCCAGCAGTGTCGCGACAGGCATCTCCTACAATGAGCAGTTCTTC
TRBV30,TRBJ2-5,NA,few,CAWSANAKQETQYF,TGTGCCTGGAGTGCCAATGCTAAACAAGAGACCCAGTACTTC
TRBV18,TRBJ1-3,NA,few,CASSLGDSGNTIYF,TGTGCCAGCTCGCTAGGAGACTCTGGAAACACCATATATTTT
TRBV4-1,TRBJ2-5,NA,few,CASSQPLSETQYF,TGCGCCAGCAGCCAACCGCTTTCGGAGACCCAGTACTTC
TRBV25-1,TRBJ2-7,NA,NA,CASSGTVGPYEQYF,TGTGCCAGCAGTGGGACGGTTGGTCCCTACGAGCAGTACTTC
TRBV7-2,TRBJ2-3,NA,few,CASSLALEADTQYF,TGTGCCAGCAGCTTAGCACTCGAGGCAGATACGCAGTATTTT
TRBV6-4,TRBJ2-1,TRBD2,few,CASSPWTSGRINEQFF,TGTGCCAGCAGCCCTTGGACTAGCGGGAGGATTAATGAGCAGTTCTTC
TRBV6-1,TRBJ1-1,NA,NA,CASCGQAKGNTEAFF,TGTGCCAGCTGCGGCCAGGCGAAGGGGAACACTGAAGCTTTCTTT
TRBV6-6,TRBJ1-2,TRBD1,few,CASSYSTGGNYGYTF,TGTGCCAGCAGTTACTCGACAGGGGGGAACTATGGCTACACCTTC
TRBV19,TRBJ2-1,NA,NA,CASRQGGSVNEQFF,TGTGCCAGTAGGCAAGGGGGGAGTGTCAATGAGCAGTTCTTC
TRBV6-1,TRBJ1-5,NA,NA,CASSGTIGGQPQHF,TGTGCCAGCAGTGGTACGATAGGAGGTCAGCCCCAGCATTTT
TRBV2,TRBJ1-1,NA,NA,CASSDGWENTEAFF,TGTGCCAGCAGTGATGGATGGGAGAACACTGAAGCTTTCTTT
TRBV28,TRBJ2-1,NA,NA,CASSLARRDKFF,TGTGCCAGCAGTTTGGCCAGACGGGACAAGTTCTTC
TRBV2,TRBJ2-3,NA,few,CASRLEGTQYF,TGTGCCAGCAGACTAGAAGGTACGCAGTATTTT
TRBV28,TRBJ1-2,TRBD1,few,CASISSPTGGYGYTF,TGTGCCAGCATTTCCTCCCCGACAGGGGGCTATGGCTACACCTTC
TRBV7-2,TRBJ2-3,TRBD2,few,CASSQLLAGALTDTQYF,TGCGCCAGCAGCCAACTCCTAGCGGGGGCCCTCACAGATACGCAGTATTTT
TRBV6-1,TRBJ2-7,NA,NA,CASSESFGDEQYF,TGTGCCAGCAGTGAAAGTTTCGGGGACGAGCAGTACTTC
TRBV7-2,TRBJ2-7,NA,many,CASSPVAGTSYEQYF,TGTGCCAGCAGCCCCGTCGCAGGTACTTCCTACGAGCAGTACTTC
TRBV4-2,TRBJ2-1,NA,NA,CASSQEGNGRGNEQFF,TGTGCCAGCAGCCAAGAAGGCAACGGGAGAGGGAATGAGCAGTTCTTC
TRBV19,TRBJ2-3,TRBD1,few,CASSVGDSSTDTQYF,TGTGCCAGTAGTGTAGGGGACAGCAGCACAGATACGCAGTATTTT
TRBV7-2,TRBJ2-1,NA,NA,CASSLVLGVNEQFF,TGTGCCAGCAGCTTAGTCCTGGGAGTCAATGAGCAGTTCTTC
TRBV7-2,TRBJ2-4,NA,many,CASRRSRAENIQYF,TGTGCCAGCAGAAGGTCCAGGGCGGAAAACATTCAGTACTTC
TRBV7-2,TRBJ2-5,NA,NA,CASSPPRETQYF,TGTGCCAGCAGCCCTCCTCGGGAGACCCAGTACTTC
TRBV14,TRBJ2-1,NA,many,CASSQVTTYNEQFF,TGTGCCAGCAGCCAAGTGACCACCTACAATGAGCAGTTCTTC
TRBV11-2,TRBJ2-5,NA,NA,CASSFGSLVETQYF,TGTGCCAGCAGCTTCGGCAGTCTGGTCGAGACCCAGTACTTC
TRBV7-2,TRBJ2-7,TRBD2,NA,CASSLLALAGISYEQYF,TGTGCCAGCAGCTTATTAGCACTAGCGGGCATCTCCTACGAGCAGTACTTC
TRBV7-9,TRBJ1-5,TRBD1,NA,CASSFDRDQPQHF,TGTGCCAGCAGCTTCGACAGGGATCAGCCCCAGCATTTT
TRBV30,TRBJ1-5,TRBD1,NA,CAWSVRGREGNQPQHF,TGTGCCTGGAGTGTAAGGGGGCGCGAGGGCAATCAGCCCCAGCATTTT
TRBV7-9,TRBJ1-2,TRBD1,NA,CASSSTGLNYGYTF,TGTGCCAGCAGTTCGACAGGGCTCAACTATGGCTACACCTTC
TRBV9,TRBJ2-3,TRBD2,many,CASSGGLAVSTDTQYF,TGTGCCAGCAGCGGAGGACTAGCAGTGAGCACAGATACGCAGTATTTT
TRBV9,TRBJ2-5,NA,NA,CASSPGRVGIQETQYF,TGTGCCAGCAGCCCTGGCCGGGTGGGGATCCAAGAGACCCAGTACTTC
TRBV7-9,TRBJ1-6,NA,few,CASSPDGSSYNSPLHF,TGTGCCAGCAGCCCCGACGGGAGCTCCTATAATTCACCCCTCCACTTT
TRBV5-1,TRBJ1-1,NA,few,CASSSALDGNTEAFF,TGCGCCAGCAGCTCGGCCTTAGACGGAAACACTGAAGCTTTCTTT
TRBV2,TRBJ1-2,NA,NA,CASSSGNSNYGYTF,TGTGCCAGCAGCTCAGGGAATTCCAACTATGGCTACACCTTC
TRBV5-4,TRBJ1-1,NA,NA,CASSLGSGGKTEAFF,TGTGCCAGCAGCTTGGGGTCGGGTGGGAAAACTGAAGCTTTCTTT
TRBV15,TRBJ2-3,NA,NA,CATSRWGDTQYF,TGTGCCACCAGCAGATGGGGAGATACGCAGTATTTT
TRBV11-1,TRBJ2-2,NA,NA,CASSLDGNTGELFF,TGTGCCAGCAGCTTAGACGGTAACACCGGGGAGCTGTTTTTT
TRBV4-3,TRBJ2-3,NA,few,CASSQASTGSTDTQYF,TGCGCCAGCAGCCAAGCAAGTACTGGTAGCACAGATACGCAGTATTTT
TRBV6-6,TRBJ2-1,NA,NA,CASKFGGGTGYNEQFF,TGTGCCAGCAAGTTTGGTGGCGGGACGGGATACAATGAGCAGTTCTTC
TRBV30,TRBJ2-7,TRBD2,few,CAWTSGRSSQSYEQYF,TGTGCCTGGACTAGCGGGAGGTCCTCTCAGTCCTACGAGCAGTACTTC
TRBV6-6,TRBJ1-2,NA,few,CASSYSGHETGYTF,TGTGCCAGCAGTTACTCGGGACATGAAACTGGCTACACCTTC
TRBV19,TRBJ2-3,NA,few,CASSAGISTDTQYF,TGTGCCAGTAGTGCTGGGATCAGCACAGATACGCAGTATTTT
TRBV4-3,TRBJ2-3,TRBD1,NA,CASSLQGAVDTQYF,TGCGCCAGCAGCCTCCAGGGGGCAGTGGATACGCAGTATTTT
TRBV30,TRBJ1-2,NA,few,CAGGPSYGYTF,TGTGCCGGGGGACCGAGCTATGGCTACACCTTC
TRBV5-4,TRBJ2-3,TRBD2,few,CASSQRGPSGGITDTQYF,TGTGCCAGCAGCCAAAGGGGGCCTAGCGGGGGGATCACAGATACGCAGTATTTT
TRBV2,TRBJ2-1,NA,few,CASAIRRAEQFF,TGTGCCAGCGCAATTCGACGGGCCGAGCAGTTCTTC
TRBV11-2,TRBJ2-2,TRBD1,NA,CASSWHRGPNTGELFF,TGTGCCAGCAGCTGGCACAGGGGCCCGAACACCGGGGAGCTGTTTTTT
TRBV7-8,TRBJ2-3,NA,NA,CASSPADTQYF,TGTGCCAGCAGCCCGGCAGATACGCAGTATTTT
TRBV5-1,TRBJ2-7,TRBD1,many,CASSLARGQGAGEQYF,TGCGCCAGCAGCTTGGCCCGGGGACAGGGGGCTGGCGAGCAGTACTTC
TRBV6-6,TRBJ2-4,TRBD1,few,CASRSEDRGKYIQYF,TGTGCCAGCAGATCGGAAGACAGGGGTAAATACATTCAGTACTTC
TRBV2,TRBJ2-1,NA,few,CASSSRDYNEQFF,TGTGCCAGCAGTTCCCGGGACTACAATGAGCAGTTCTTC
TRBV9,TRBJ1-2,TRBD1,few,CASAPRDRAFNYGYTF,TGTGCCAGCGCTCCCCGGGACAGGGCCTTTAACTATGGCTACACCTTC
TRBV7-3,TRBJ2-2,TRBD1,NA,CASTTTGGANTGELFF,TGTGCCAGCACCACTACAGGGGGCGCGAACACCGGGGAGCTGTTTTTT
TRBV2,TRBJ2-5,TRBD2,few,CASSRTSGLDTQYF,TGTGCCAGCAGCCGGACTAGCGGCCTAGACACCCAGTACTTC
TRBV6-5,TRBJ2-2,NA,NA,CASSTGQLNTGELFF,TGTGCCAGCAGTACAGGACAGCTGAACACCGGGGAGCTGTTTTTT
TRBV10-2,TRBJ2-5,TRBD2,few,CASRGTSGSGETQYF,TGCGCCAGCAGGGGGACTAGCGGGAGCGGAGAGACCCAGTACTTC
TRBV6-5,TRBJ2-1,NA,many,CASSYTGDREQFF,TGTGCCAGCAGTTACACAGGAGATCGTGAGCAGTTCTTC